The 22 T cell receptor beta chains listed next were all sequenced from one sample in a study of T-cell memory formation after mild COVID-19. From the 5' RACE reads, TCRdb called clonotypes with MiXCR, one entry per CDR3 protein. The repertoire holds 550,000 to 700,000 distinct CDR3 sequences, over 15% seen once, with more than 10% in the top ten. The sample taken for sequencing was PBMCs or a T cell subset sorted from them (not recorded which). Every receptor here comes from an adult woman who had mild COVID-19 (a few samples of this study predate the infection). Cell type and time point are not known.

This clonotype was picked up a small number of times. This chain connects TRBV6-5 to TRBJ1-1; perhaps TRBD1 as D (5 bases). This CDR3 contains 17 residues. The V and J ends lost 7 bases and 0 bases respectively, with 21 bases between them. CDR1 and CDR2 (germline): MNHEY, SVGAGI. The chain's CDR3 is CASTPRRLQGMNTEAFF. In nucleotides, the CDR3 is TGTGCCAGCACCCCCAGGCGCCTCCAGGGTATGAACACTGAAGCTTTCTTT.

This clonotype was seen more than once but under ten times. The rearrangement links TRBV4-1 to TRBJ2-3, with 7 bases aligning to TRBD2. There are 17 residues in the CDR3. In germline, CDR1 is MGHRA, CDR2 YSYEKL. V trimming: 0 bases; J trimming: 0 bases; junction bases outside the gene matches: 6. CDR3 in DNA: TGCGCCAGCAGCCAAGAGAGGACTAGGACTAGCACAGATACGCAGTATTTT. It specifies CASSQERTRTSTDTQYF.

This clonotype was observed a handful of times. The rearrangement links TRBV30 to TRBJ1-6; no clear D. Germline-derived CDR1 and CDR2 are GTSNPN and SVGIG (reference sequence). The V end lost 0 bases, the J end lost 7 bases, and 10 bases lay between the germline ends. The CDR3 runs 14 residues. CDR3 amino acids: CAWSVWRKNSPLHF. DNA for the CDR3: TGTGCCTGGAGTGTCTGGCGGAAAAATTCACCCCTCCACTTT.

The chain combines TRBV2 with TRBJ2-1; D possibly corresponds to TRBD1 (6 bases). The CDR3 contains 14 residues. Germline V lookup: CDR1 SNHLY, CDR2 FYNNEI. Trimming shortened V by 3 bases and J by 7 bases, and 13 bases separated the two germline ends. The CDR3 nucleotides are TGTGCCAGCAGTGACCCCCGGACAGAGAATGAGCAGTTCTTC. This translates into CASSDPRTENEQFF.

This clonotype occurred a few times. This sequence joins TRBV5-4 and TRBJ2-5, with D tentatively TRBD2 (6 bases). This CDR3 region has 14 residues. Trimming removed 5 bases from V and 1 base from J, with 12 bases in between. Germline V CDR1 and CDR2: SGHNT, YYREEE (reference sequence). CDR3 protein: CASRAGLSQETQYF. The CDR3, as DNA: TGTGCCAGCAGGGCGGGACTCAGCCAAGAGACCCAGTACTTC. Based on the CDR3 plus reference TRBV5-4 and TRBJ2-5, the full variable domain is ETGVTQSPTHLIKTRGQQVTLRCSSQSGHNTVSWYQQALGQGPQFIFQYYREEENGRGNFPPRFSGLQFPNYSSELNVNALELDDSALYLCASRAGLSQETQYFGPGTRLLVL.

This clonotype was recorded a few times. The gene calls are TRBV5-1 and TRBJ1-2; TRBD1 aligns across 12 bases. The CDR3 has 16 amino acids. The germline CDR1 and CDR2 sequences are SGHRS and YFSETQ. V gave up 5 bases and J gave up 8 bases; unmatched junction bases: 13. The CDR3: CASRRPPGQGAGGYTF. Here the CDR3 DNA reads TGCGCCAGCAGACGACCTCCGGGACAGGGGGCAGGAGGCTACACCTTC.

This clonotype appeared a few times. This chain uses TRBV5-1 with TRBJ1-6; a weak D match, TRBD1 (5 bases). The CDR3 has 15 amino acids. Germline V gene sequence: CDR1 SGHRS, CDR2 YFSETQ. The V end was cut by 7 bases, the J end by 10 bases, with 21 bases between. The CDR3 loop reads CASALRQGGESPLHF. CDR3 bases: TGCGCCAGCGCCCTAAGGCAGGGTGGTGAATCACCCCTCCACTTT.

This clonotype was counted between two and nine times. Written as DNA, the CDR3 is TGTGCCAGCAGCCAAGAAGGCGGGGGGGTTGCAGATACGCAGTATTTT. Translating it yields CASSQEGGGVADTQYF. The chain carries TRBV4-2 and TRBJ2-3, with TRBD2 identical over 9 bases. Germline lookup yields CDR1 LGHNA and CDR2 YNFKEQ. With V trimmed by 0 bases and J by 4 bases, 5 bases remained unmatched. The CDR3 sequence is 16 residues long.

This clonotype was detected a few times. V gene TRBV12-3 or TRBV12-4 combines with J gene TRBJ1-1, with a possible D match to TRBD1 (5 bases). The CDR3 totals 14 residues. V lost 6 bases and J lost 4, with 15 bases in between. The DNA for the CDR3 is TGTGCCAGCAGGGGGGATGTGTTATCCACTGAAGCTTTCTTT. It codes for CASRGDVLSTEAFF.

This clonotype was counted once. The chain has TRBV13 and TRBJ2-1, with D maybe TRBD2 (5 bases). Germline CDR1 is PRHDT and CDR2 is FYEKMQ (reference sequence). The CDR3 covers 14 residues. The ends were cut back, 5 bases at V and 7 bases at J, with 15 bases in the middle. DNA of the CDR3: TGTGCCAGCAGCCCTGCTAGCAAGGCGAATGAGCAGTTCTTC. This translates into CASSPASKANEQFF.

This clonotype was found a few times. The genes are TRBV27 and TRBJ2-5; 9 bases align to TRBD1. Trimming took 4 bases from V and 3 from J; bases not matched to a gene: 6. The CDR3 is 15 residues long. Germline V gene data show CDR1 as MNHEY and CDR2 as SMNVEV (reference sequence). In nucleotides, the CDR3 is TGTGCCAGCAGTTACCAGACAGGGGGTAAAGAGACCCAGTACTTC. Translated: CASSYQTGGKETQYF.

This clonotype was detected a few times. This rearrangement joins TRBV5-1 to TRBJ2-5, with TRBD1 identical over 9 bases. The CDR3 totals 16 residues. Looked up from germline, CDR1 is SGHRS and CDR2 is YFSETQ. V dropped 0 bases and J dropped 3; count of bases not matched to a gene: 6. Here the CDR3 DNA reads TGCGCCAGCAGCTTGGATAGGGACAGGGACGAAGAGACCCAGTACTTC. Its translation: CASSLDRDRDEETQYF.

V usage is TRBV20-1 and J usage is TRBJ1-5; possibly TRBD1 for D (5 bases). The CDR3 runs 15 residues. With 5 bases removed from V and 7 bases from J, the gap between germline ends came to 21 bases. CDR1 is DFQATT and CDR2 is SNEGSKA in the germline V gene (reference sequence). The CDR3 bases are TGCAGTGCTGGATCGGGACTAGGGGCACAGCAGCCCCAGCATTTT. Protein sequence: CSAGSGLGAQQPQHF.

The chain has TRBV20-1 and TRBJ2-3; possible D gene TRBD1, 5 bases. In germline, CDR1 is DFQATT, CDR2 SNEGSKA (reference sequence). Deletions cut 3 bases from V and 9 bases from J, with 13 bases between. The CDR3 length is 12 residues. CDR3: CSARADRETQYF. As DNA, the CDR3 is TGCAGTGCTAGGGCAGACAGAGAGACGCAGTATTTT.

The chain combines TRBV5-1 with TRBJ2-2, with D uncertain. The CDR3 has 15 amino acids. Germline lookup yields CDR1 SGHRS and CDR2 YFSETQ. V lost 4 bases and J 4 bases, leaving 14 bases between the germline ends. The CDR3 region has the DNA TGCGCCAGCAGCCTCCGAGGCGATGGCACCGGGGAGCTGTTTTTT. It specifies CASSLRGDGTGELFF.

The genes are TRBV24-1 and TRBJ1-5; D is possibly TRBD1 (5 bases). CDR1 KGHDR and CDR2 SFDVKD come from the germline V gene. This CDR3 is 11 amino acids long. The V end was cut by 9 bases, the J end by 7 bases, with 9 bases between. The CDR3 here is CATGTKQPQHF. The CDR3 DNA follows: TGTGCCACCGGGACCAAACAGCCCCAGCATTTT.

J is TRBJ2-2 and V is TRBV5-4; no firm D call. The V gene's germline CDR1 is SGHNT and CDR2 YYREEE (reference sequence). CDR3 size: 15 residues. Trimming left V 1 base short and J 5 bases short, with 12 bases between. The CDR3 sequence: CASSLNPPPTGELFF. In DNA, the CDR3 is TGTGCCAGCAGCTTGAACCCGCCCCCAACCGGGGAGCTGTTTTTT. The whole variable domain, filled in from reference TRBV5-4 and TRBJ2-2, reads ETGVTQSPTHLIKTRGQQVTLRCSSQSGHNTVSWYQQALGQGPQFIFQYYREEENGRGNFPPRFSGLQFPNYSSELNVNALELDDSALYLCASSLNPPPTGELFFGEGSRLTVL.

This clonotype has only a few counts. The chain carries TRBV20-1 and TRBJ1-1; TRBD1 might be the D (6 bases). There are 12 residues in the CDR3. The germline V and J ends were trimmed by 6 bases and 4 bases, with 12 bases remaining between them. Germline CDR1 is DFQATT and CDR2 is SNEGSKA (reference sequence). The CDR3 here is CSAGAPSTEAFF. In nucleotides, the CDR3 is TGCAGTGCGGGGGCCCCGAGCACTGAAGCTTTCTTT.

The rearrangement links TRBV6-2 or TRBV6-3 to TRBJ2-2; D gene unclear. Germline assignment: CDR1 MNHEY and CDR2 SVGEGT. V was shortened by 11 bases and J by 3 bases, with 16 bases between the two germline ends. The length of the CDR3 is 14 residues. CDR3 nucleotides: TGTGCCGGGAAGTCGGGCCGCTACACCGGGGAGCTGTTTTTT. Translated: CAGKSGRYTGELFF.

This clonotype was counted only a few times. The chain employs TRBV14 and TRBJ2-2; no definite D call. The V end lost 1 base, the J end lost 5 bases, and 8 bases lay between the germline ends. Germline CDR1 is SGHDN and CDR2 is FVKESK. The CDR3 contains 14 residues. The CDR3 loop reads CASSQVRLTGELFF. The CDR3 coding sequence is TGTGCCAGCAGCCAAGTGAGATTGACCGGGGAGCTGTTTTTT.

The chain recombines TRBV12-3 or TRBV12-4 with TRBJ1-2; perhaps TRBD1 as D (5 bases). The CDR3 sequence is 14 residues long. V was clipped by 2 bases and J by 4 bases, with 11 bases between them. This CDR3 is CASSLSQGGYGYTF. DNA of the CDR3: TGTGCCAGCAGTTTAAGTCAGGGAGGCTATGGCTACACCTTC.

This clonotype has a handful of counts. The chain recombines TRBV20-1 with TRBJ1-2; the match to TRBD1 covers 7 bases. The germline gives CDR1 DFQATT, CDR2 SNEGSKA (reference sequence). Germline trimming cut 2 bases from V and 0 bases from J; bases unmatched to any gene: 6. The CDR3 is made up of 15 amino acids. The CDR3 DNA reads TGCAGTGCTAGATCGACCGGGACAGCTAACTATGGCTACACCTTC. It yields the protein CSARSTGTANYGYTF.